These T cell receptor beta chains were read from a single sample in a study of immune heterogeneity within non-small cell lung tumors. One entry per CDR3 protein results from TCRdb running MiXCR on the multiplex PCR reads. The sample holds 10,000 to 13,000 distinct CDR3 sequences; 25% to 35% are singletons and the top ten take roughly 8.1%. The sequencing sample was made of lung tumor tissue. These receptors were taken from a woman in her sixties or seventies with non-small cell lung cancer. CDR3s include the opening cysteine and the closing phenylalanine or tryptophan.

J: TRBJ2-1
V: TRBV6-2/TRBV6-3
CDR3: CASSYGSSYNEQFF

J: TRBJ2-5
V: TRBV20-1
CDR3: CSAREGLAGEETQYF

J: TRBJ2-1
V: TRBV27
CDR3: CASSLRQRRGDEQFF

J: TRBJ2-7
V: TRBV7-2
CDR3: CASSLSGSEQYF

J: TRBJ2-7
V: TRBV20-1
CDR3: CSAPRYAGEYEQYF

J: TRBJ2-7
V: TRBV11-2
CDR3: CASSFTGNEQYF

J: TRBJ2-1
V: TRBV11-3
CDR3: CASSSGGTGRLNEQFF

J: TRBJ2-1
V: TRBV7-3
CDR3: CASSLILGGYNEQFF

J: TRBJ2-7
V: TRBV12-5
CDR3: CASGDASEQYF

J: TRBJ2-3
V: TRBV10-2
CDR3: CASARLPDTDTQYF

J: TRBJ1-6
V: TRBV19
CDR3: CASSKLSTTGRNSPLHF

J: TRBJ2-1
V: TRBV18
CDR3: CASSPPMGWGQHNEQFF

J: TRBJ2-7
V: TRBV3-1
CDR3: CASSQGVDEQYF

J: TRBJ2-7
V: TRBV29-1
CDR3: CSVEDGTPPSYEQYF

J: TRBJ2-1
V: TRBV24-1
CDR3: CATSDVARDRDDNEQFF

J: TRBJ1-1
V: TRBV3-1
CDR3: CASSQLGQIVVF

J: TRBJ1-6
V: TRBV11-3
CDR3: CATWWGSALSSYNSPLHF

J: TRBJ1-5
V: TRBV24-1
CDR3: CATSSSPISQPQHF

J: TRBJ2-5
V: TRBV6-2/TRBV6-3
CDR3: CASIHRPTSGRAQTQYF

J: TRBJ1-3
V: TRBV19
CDR3: CASSVGISGNTIYF

J: TRBJ2-5
V: TRBV20-1
CDR3: CSASLIGRQETQYF

J: TRBJ2-1
V: TRBV7-6
CDR3: CASSLNGPSYNEQFF